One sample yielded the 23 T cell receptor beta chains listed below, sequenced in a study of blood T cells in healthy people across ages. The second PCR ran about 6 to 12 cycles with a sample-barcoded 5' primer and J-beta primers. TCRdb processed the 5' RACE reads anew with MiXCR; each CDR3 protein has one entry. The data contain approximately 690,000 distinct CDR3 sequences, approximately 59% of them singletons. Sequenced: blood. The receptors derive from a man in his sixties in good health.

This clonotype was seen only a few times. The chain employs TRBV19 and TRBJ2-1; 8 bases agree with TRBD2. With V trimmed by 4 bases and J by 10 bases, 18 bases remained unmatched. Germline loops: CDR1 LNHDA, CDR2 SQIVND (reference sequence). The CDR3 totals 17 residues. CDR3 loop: CASSRGDGTSGGGEQFF. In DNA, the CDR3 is TGTGCCAGTAGTAGGGGGGATGGAACTAGCGGCGGCGGAGAGCAGTTCTTC.

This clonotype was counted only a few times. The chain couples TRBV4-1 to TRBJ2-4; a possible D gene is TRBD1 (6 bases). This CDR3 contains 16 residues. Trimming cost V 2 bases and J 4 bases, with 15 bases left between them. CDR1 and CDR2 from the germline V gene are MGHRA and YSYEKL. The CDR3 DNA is TGCGCCAGCAGCCAAAGGATAGGGGGAGAGAAAAACATTCAGTACTTC. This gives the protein CASSQRIGGEKNIQYF.

CDR3 bases: TGCAGTGCCGCCGGACTAGCGGGGGACCAAGAGACCCAGTACTTC. Protein sequence: CSAAGLAGDQETQYF. J is TRBJ2-5 and V is TRBV20-1; 13 bases are shared with TRBD2. CDR1 and CDR2 from the germline V gene are DFQATT and SNEGSKA (reference sequence). There are 15 residues in the CDR3. V lost 6 bases, J lost 0 bases, and 4 bases stayed unmatched.

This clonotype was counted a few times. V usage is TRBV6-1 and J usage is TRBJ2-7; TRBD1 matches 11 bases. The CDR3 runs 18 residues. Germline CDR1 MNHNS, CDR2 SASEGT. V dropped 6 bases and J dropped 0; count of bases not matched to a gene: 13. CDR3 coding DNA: TGTGCCAGCAGGGGTCCGACGGGACAGGGGGTTCGCTCCTACGAGCAGTACTTC. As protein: CASRGPTGQGVRSYEQYF.

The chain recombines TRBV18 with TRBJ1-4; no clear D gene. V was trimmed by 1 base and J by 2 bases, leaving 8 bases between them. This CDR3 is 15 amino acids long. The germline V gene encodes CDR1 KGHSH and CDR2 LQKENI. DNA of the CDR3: TGTGCCAGCTCACCACTCCCAATTACTAATGAAAAACTGTTTTTT. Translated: CASSPLPITNEKLFF.

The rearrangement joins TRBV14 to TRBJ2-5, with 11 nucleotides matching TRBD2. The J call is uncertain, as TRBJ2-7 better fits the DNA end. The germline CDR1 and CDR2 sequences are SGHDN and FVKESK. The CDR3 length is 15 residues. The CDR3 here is CASSSWTSGHDEQYF. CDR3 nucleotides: TGTGCCAGCAGCTCCTGGACTAGCGGGCACGACGAGCAGTACTTC.

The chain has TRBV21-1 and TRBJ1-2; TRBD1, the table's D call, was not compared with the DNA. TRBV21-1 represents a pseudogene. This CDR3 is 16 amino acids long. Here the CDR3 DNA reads TGTGCCAGCAGCCTGCAAGTGGTGGGGGGTAGATATGGCTACACCTTC. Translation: CASSLQVVGGRYGYTF.

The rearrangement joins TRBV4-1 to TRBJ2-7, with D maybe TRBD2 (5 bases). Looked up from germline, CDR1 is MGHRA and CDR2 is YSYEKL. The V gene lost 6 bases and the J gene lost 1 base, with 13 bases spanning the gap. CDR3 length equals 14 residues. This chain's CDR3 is CASSYDGISYEQYF. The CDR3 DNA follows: TGCGCCAGCAGTTACGACGGGATTTCCTACGAGCAGTACTTC.

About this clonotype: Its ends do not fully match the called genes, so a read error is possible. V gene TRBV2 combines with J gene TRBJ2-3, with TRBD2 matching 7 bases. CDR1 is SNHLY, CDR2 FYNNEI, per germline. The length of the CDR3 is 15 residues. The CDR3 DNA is TGTGTCAGCCGTTCTACCGGGGGGTACACAGATACGCAGTATTTT. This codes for CVSRSTGGYTDTQYF.

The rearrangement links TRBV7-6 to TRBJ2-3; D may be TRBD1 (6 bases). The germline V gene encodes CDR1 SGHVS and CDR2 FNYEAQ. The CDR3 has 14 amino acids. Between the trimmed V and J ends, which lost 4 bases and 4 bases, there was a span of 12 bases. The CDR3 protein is CASSYREWADTQYF. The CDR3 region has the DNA TGTGCCAGCAGCTACAGGGAATGGGCAGATACGCAGTATTTT. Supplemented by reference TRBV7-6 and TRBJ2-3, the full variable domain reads GAGVSQSPRYKVTKRGQDVALRCDPISGHVSLYWYRQALGQGPEFLTYFNYEAQQDKSGLPNDRFSAERPEGSISTLTIQRTEQRDSAMYRCASSYREWADTQYFGPGTRLTVL.

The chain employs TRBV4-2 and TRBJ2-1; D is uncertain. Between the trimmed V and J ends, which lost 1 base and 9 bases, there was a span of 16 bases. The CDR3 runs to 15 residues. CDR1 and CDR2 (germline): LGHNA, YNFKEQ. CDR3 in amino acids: CASSQVAGPSAEQFF. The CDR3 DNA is TGTGCCAGCAGCCAAGTCGCTGGGCCCTCCGCTGAGCAGTTCTTC.

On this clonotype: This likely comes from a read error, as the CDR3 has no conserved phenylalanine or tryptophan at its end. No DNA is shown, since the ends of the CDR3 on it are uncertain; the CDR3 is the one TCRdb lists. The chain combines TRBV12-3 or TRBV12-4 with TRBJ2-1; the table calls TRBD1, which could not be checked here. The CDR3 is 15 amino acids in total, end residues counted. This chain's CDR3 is CASSLGQGRGYTFGS.

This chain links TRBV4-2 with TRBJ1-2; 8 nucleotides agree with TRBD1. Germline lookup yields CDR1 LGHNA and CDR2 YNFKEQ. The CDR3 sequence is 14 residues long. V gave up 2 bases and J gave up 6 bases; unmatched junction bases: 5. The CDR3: CASSQLQGADGYTF. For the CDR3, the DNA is TGTGCCAGCAGCCAACTGCAGGGGGCGGATGGCTACACCTTC.

For the CDR3, the DNA is TGTGCCAGCAGCTTAGCTTTGGGAAGGAAGAACACTGAAGCTTTCTTT. Residues: CASSLALGRKNTEAFF. This chain connects TRBV11-2 to TRBJ1-1; D gene uncertain. CDR3 length: 16 residues. With 1 base removed from V and 1 base from J, the gap between germline ends came to 13 bases. The V gene's germline CDR1 is SGHAT and CDR2 FQNNGV. Full variable domain (outside the CDR3, taken from reference TRBV11-2 and TRBJ1-1): EAGVAQSPRYKIIEKRQSVAFWCNPISGHATLYWYQQILGQGPKLLIQFQNNGVVDDSQLPKDRFSAERLKGVDSTLKIQPAKLEDSAVYLCASSLALGRKNTEAFFGQGTRLTVV.

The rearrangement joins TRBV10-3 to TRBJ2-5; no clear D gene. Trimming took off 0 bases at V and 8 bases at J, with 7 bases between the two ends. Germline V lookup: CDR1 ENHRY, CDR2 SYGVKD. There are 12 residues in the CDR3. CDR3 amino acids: CAISESATTQYF. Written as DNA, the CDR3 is TGTGCCATCAGTGAGTCGGCCACCACCCAGTACTTC.

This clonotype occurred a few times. CDR3 sequence reads: CASSSRADGVEQFF. The CDR3 region has the DNA TGTGCCAGCAGCTCAAGAGCAGACGGTGTCGAGCAGTTCTTC. The V gene is TRBV7-2, the J gene TRBJ2-1; no reliable D call. The CDR3 runs to 14 residues. V lost 4 bases and J 10 bases, leaving 17 bases between the germline ends. CDR1 and CDR2 from the germline V gene are SGHTA and FQGNSA.

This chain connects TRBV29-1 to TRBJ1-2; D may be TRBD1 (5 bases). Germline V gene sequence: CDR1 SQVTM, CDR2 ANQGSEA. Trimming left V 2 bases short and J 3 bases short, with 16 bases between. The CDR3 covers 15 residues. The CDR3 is CSVESLRGEHYGYTF. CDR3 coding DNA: TGCAGCGTTGAATCTCTCCGGGGGGAGCACTATGGCTACACCTTC.

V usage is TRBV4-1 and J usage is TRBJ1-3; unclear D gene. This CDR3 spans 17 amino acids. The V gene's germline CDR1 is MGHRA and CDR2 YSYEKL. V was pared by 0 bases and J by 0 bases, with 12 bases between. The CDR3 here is CASSQERADVSGNTIYF. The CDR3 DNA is TGCGCCAGCAGCCAAGAGAGGGCAGACGTCTCTGGAAACACCATATATTTT.

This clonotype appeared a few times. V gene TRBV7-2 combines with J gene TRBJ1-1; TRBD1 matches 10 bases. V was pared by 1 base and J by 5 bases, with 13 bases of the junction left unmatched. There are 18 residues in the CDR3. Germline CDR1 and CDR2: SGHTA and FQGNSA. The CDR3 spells CASSLGGQTGGDWTEAFF. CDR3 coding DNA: TGTGCCAGCAGCTTAGGGGGGCAGACAGGGGGCGATTGGACTGAAGCTTTCTTT.

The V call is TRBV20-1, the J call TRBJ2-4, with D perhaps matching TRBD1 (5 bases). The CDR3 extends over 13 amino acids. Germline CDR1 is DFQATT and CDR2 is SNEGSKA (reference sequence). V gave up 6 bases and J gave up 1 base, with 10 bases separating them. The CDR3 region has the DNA TGCAGTGCGGGGCTACTGGCCAAAAACATTCAGTACTTC. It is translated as CSAGLLAKNIQYF.

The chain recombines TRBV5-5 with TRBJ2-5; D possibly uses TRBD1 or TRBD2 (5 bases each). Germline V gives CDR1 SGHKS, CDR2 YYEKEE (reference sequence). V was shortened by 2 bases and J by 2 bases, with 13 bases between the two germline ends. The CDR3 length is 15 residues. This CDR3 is CASSLLGVGQETQYF. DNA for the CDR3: TGTGCCAGCAGCTTACTGGGGGTGGGGCAAGAGACCCAGTACTTC.

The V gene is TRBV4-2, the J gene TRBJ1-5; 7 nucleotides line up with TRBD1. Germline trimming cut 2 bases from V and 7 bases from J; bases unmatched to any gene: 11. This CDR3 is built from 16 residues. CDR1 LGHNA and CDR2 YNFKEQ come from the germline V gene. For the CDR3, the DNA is TGTGCCAGCAGCCAAACCGACAGGGAGGGACGGCAGCCCCAGCATTTT. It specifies CASSQTDREGRQPQHF.

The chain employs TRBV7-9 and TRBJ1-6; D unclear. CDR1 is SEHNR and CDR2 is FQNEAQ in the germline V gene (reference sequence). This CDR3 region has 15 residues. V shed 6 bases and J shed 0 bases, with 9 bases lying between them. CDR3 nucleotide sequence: TGTGCCAGCAGTTCCGCCGGCTCCTATAATTCACCCCTCCACTTT. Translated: CASSSAGSYNSPLHF.